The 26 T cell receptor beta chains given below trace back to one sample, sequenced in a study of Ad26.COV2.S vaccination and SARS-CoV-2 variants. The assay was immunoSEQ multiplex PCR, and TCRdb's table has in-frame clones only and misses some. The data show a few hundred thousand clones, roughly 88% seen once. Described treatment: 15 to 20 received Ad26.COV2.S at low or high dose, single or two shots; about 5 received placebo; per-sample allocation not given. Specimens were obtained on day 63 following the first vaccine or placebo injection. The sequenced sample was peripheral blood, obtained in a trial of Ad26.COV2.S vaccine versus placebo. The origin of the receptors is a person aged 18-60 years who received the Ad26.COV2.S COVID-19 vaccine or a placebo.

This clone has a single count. Written as DNA, the CDR3 is TGCAGCGTCCCGCATTACCCCTATGGCTACACCTTC. It translates to CSVPHYPYGYTF. The rearrangement joins TRBV29-1 to TRBJ1-2; D ambiguous. This CDR3 comprises 12 residues. The V end was cut by 6 bases, the J end by 4 bases, with 12 bases between. Germline V lookup: CDR1 SQVTM, CDR2 ANQGSEA.

CDR3 coding DNA: TGTGCCACCAAGGACAGCGGGATCACCGGGGAGCTGTTTTTT. Protein sequence: CATKDSGITGELFF. The chain has TRBV24-1 and TRBJ2-2; a weak D match, TRBD2 (7 bases). V was pared by 8 bases and J by 4 bases, with 13 bases between. CDR1 and CDR2 from the germline V gene are KGHDR and SFDVKD. This CDR3 is 14 amino acids long.

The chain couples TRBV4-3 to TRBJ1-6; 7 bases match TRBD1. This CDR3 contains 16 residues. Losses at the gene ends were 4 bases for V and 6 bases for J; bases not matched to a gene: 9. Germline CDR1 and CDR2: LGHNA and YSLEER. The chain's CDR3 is CASSPSGTAFNSPLHF. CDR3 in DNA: TGCGCCAGCAGCCCTTCTGGGACAGCTTTTAATTCACCCCTCCACTTT.

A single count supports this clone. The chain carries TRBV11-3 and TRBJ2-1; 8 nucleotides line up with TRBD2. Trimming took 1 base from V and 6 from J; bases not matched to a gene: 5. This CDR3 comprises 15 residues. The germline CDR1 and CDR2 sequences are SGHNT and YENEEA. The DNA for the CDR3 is TGTGCCAGCAGCTTAGTTTTAGCGGGAATCAATGAGCAGTTCTTC. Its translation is CASSLVLAGINEQFF.

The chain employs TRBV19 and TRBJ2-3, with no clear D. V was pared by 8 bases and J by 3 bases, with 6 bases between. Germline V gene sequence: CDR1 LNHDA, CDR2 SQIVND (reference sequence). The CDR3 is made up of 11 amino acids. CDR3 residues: CASGETDTQYF. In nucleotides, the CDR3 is TGTGCCAGTGGAGAGACAGATACGCAGTATTTT.

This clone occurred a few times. This chain's CDR3 is CASSPGTGGQPQHF. Written as DNA, the CDR3 is TGTGCCAGCAGCCCAGGGACAGGGGGTCAGCCCCAGCATTTT. This rearrangement joins TRBV6-2 or TRBV6-3 to TRBJ1-5; 11 bases are shared with TRBD1. Germline V CDR1 and CDR2: MNHEY, SVGEGT. Trimming at V came to 6 bases and at J to 6 bases, leaving 4 bases not matched to a gene. The CDR3 has 14 residues.

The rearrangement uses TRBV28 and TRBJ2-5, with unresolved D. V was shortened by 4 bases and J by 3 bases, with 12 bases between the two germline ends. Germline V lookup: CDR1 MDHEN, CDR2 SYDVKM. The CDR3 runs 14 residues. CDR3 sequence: CASSYALYEETQYF. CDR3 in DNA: TGTGCCAGCAGTTATGCACTCTATGAAGAGACCCAGTACTTC.

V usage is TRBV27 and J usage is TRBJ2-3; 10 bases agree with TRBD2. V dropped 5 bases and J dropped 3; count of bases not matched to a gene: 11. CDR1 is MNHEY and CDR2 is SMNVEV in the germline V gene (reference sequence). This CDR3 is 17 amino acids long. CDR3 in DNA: TGTGCCAGCAGTCCCAATCGGGCTAGCGGGAGTACAGATACGCAGTATTTT. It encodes CASSPNRASGSTDTQYF.

The CDR3 coding sequence is TGTGCCAGCAGTTTAGTCCATAATTCACCCCTCCACTTT. Protein: CASSLVHNSPLHF. V gene TRBV27 combines with J gene TRBJ1-6, with D unresolved. Germline values: CDR1 MNHEY, CDR2 SMNVEV (reference sequence). The CDR3 is made up of 13 amino acids. V lost 2 bases and J lost 5, with 4 bases in between.

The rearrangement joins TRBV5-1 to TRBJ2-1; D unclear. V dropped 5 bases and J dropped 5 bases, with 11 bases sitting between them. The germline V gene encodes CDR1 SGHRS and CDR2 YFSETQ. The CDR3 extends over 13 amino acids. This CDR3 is CASRYALDNEQFF. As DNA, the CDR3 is TGCGCCAGCAGATACGCCTTGGACAATGAGCAGTTCTTC.

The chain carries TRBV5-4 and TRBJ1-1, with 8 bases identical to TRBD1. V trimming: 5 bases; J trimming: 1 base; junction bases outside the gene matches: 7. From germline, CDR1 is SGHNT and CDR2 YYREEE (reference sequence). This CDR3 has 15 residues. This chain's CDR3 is CASSPRGRGNTEAFF. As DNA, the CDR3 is TGTGCCAGCAGTCCCAGGGGGCGTGGGAACACTGAAGCTTTCTTT.

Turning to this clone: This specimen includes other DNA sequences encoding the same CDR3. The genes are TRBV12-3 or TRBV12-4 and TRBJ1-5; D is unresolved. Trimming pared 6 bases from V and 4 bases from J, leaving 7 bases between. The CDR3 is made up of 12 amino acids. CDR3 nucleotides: TGTGCCAGCAGCTCCCGAAATCAGCCCCAGCATTTT. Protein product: CASSSRNQPQHF.

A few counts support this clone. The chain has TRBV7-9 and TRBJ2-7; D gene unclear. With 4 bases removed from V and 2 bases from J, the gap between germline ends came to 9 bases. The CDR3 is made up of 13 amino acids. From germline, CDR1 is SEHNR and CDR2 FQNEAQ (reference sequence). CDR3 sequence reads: CASSSPITYEQYF. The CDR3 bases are TGTGCCAGCAGCTCACCCATTACCTACGAGCAGTACTTC.

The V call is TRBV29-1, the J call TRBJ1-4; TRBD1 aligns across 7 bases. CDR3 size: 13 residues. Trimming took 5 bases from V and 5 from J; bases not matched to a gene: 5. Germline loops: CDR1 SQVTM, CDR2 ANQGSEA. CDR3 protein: CSVTGTVNEKLFF. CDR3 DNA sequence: TGCAGCGTTACCGGGACAGTGAATGAAAAACTGTTTTTT.

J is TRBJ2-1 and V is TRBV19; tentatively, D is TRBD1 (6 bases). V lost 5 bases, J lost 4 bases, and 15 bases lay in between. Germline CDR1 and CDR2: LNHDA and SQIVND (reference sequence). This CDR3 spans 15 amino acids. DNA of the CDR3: TGTGCCAGTAGTCCCCGGTGGGGGCGGTACAATGAGCAGTTCTTC. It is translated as CASSPRWGRYNEQFF.

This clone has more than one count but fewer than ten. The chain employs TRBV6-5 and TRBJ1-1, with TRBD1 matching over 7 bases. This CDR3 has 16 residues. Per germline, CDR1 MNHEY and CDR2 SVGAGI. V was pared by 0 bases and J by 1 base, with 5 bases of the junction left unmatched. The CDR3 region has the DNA TGTGCCAGCAGTTACTCGACAGGGTGGGCGAACACTGAAGCTTTCTTT. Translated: CASSYSTGWANTEAFF.

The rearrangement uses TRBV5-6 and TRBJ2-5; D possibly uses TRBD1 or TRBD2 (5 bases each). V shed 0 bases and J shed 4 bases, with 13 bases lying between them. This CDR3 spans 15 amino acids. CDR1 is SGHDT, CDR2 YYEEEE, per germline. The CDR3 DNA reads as TGTGCCAGCAGCTTGGCCGGGACCCTACGAGAGACCCAGTACTTC. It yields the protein CASSLAGTLRETQYF.

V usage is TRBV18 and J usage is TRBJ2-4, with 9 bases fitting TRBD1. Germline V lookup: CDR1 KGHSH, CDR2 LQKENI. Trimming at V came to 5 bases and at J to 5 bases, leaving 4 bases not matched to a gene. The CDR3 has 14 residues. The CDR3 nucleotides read TGTGCCAGCTCAGGGGGACAGGGAGAAAACATTCAGTACTTC. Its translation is CASSGGQGENIQYF.

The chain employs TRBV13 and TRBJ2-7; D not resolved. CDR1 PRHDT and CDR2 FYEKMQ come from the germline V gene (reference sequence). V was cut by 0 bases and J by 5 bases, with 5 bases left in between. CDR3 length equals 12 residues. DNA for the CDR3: TGTGCCAGCAGCTTAGGAGGTAACGAGCAGTACTTC. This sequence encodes CASSLGGNEQYF.

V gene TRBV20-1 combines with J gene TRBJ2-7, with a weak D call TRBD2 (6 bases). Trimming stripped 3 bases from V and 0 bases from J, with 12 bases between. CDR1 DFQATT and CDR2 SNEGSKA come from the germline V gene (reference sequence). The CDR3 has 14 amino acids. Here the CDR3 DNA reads TGCAGTGCTAGTAGCGGCAGGAGCTCCTACGAGCAGTACTTC. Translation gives CSASSGRSSYEQYF.

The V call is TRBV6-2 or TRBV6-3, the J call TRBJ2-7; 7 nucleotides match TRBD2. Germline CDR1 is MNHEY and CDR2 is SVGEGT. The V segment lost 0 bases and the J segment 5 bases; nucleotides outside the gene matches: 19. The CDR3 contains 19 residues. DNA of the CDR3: TGTGCCAGCAGTTACTCCGGTCTAGGGGCGACCGGGAGGATCGACGAGCAGTACTTC. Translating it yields CASSYSGLGATGRIDEQYF.

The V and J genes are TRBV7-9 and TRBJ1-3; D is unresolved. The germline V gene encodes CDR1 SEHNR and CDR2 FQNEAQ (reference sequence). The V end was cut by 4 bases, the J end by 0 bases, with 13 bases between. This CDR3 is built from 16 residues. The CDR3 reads CASSSRRASSGNTIYF. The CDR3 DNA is TGTGCCAGCAGCTCCCGGCGGGCGAGCTCTGGAAACACCATATATTTT.

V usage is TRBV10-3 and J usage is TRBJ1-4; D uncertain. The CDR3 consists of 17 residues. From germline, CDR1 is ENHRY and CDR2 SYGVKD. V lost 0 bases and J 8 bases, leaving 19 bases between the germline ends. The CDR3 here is CAISESRQLWGGEKLFF. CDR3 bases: TGTGCCATCAGTGAGTCACGGCAGCTTTGGGGAGGGGAAAAACTGTTTTTT.

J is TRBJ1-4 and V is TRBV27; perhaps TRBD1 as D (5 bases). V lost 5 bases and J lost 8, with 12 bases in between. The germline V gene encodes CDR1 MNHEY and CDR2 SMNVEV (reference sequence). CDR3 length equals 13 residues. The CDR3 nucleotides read TGTGCCAGCAGTCGGGCAGGGTACGAAAAACTGTTTTTT. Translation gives CASSRAGYEKLFF.

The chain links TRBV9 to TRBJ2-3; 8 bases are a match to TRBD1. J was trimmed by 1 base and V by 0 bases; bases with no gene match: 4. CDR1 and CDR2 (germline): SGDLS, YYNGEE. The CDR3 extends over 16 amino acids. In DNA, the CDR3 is TGTGCCAGCAGCGTAGTTCCGGGACAGGGCACAGATACGCAGTATTTT. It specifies CASSVVPGQGTDTQYF.

CDR3 protein: CASSLAGVGGTQYF. The CDR3 nucleotides are TGTGCCAGCAGCCTAGCGGGAGTAGGTGGGACCCAGTACTTC. The chain joins TRBV3-1 (or the pseudogene TRBV3-2) to TRBJ2-5; 9 bases fit TRBD2. The V gene's germline CDR1 is LGHDT and CDR2 YNNKEL (reference sequence). This CDR3 comprises 14 residues. V shed 4 bases, J shed 7 bases, and the junction held 7 bases outside the gene matches.